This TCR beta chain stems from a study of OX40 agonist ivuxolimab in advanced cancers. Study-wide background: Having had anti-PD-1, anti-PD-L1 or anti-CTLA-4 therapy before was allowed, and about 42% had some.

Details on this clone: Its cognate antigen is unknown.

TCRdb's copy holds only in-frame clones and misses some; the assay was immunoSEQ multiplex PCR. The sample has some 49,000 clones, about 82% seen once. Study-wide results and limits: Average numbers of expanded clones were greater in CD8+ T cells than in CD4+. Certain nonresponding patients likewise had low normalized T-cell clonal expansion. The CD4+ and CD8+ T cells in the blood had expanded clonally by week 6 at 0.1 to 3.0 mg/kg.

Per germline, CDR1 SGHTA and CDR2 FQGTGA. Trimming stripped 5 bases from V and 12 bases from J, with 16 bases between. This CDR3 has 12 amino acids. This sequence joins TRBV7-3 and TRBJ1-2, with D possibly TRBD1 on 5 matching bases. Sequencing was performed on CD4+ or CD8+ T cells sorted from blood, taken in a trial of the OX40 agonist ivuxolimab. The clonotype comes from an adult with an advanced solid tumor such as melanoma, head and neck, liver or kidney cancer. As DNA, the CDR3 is TGTGCCAGCAGCCTCAGCTCGGGGGTTAACACCTTC. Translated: CASSLSSGVNTF.